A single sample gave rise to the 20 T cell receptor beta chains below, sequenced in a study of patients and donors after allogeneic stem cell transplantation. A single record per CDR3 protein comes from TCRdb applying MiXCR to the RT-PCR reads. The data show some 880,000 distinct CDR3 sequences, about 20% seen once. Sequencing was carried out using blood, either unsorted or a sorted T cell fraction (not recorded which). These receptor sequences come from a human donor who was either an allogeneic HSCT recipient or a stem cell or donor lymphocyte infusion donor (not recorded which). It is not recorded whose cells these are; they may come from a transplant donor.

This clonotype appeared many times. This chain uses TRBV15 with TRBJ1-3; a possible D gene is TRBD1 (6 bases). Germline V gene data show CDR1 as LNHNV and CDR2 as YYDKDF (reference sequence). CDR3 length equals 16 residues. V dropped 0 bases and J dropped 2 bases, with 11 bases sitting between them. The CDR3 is CATSRDPGGPGNTIYF. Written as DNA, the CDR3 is TGTGCCACCAGCAGAGATCCTGGGGGGCCTGGAAACACCATATATTTT.

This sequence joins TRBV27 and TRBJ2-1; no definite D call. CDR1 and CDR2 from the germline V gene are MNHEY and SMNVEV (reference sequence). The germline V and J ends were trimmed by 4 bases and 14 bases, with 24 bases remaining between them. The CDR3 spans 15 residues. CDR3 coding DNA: TGTGCCAGCAGTTCTGCGACACCCAGAACAAAATGGGAGTTCTTC. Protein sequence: CASSSATPRTKWEFF.

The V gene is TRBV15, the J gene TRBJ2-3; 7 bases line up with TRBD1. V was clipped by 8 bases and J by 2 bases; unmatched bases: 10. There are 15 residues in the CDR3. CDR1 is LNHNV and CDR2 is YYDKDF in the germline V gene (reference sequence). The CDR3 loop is CATALRDRSTDTQYF. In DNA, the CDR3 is TGTGCCACCGCGCTCCGGGACAGATCCACAGATACGCAGTATTTT. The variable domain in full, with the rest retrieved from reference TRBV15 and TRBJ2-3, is DAMVIQNPRYQVTQFGKPVTLSCSQTLNHNVMYWYQQKSSQAPKLLFHYYDKDFNNEADTPDNFQSRRPNTSFCFLDIRSPGLGDTAMYLCATALRDRSTDTQYFGPGTRLTVL.

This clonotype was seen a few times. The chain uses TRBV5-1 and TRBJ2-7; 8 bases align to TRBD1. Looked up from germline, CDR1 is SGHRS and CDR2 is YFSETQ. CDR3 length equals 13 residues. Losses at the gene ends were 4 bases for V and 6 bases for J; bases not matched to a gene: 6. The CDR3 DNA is TGCGCCAGCAGCCCAACTACAGGGGGCGAGCAGTACTTC. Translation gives CASSPTTGGEQYF. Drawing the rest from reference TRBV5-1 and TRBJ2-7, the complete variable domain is KAGVTQTPRYLIKTRGQQVTLSCSPISGHRSVSWYQQTPGQGLQFLFEYFSETQRNKGNFPGRFSGRQFSNSRSEMNVSTLELGDSALYLCASSPTTGGEQYFGPGTRLTVT.

The CDR3 nucleotides read TGTGCCAGCAGTTTAGGGGGCGGGAGAAGTGAGCAGTACTTC. Translation: CASSLGGGRSEQYF. The chain uses TRBV28 and TRBJ2-7; D might be TRBD2 (7 bases). Between the trimmed V and J ends, which lost 2 bases and 7 bases, there was a span of 15 bases. There are 14 residues in the CDR3. Looked up from germline, CDR1 is MDHEN and CDR2 is SYDVKM.

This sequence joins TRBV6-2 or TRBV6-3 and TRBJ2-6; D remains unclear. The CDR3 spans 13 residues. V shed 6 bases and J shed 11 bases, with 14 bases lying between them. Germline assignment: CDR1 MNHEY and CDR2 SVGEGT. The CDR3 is CASRAPTIYVLTF. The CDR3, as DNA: TGTGCCAGCAGGGCCCCCACAATCTACGTCCTGACTTTC.

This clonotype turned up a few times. This chain's CDR3 is CASSLRVSLSPTDTQYF. The CDR3 coding sequence is TGTGCCAGCAGTTTAAGGGTCAGCCTTTCTCCCACAGATACGCAGTATTTT. The V gene is TRBV27, the J gene TRBJ2-3, with no clear D. Trimming took off 2 bases at V and 2 bases at J, with 17 bases between the two ends. Germline V gene lookup returns CDR1 MNHEY and CDR2 SMNVEV (reference sequence). The CDR3 is made up of 17 amino acids.

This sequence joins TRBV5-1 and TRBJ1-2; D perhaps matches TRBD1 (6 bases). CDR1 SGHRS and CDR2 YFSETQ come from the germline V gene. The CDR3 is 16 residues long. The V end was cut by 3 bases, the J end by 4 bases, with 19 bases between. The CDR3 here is CASSSTGTRGSYGYTF. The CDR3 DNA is TGCGCCAGCAGCTCAACCGGGACAAGAGGCAGCTATGGCTACACCTTC.

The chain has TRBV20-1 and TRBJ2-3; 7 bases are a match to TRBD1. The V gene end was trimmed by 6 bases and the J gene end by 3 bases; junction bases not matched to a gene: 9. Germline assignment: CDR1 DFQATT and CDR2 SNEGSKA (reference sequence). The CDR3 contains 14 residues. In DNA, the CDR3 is TGCAGTGCCCCGACAGGGAGAAGGACAGATACGCAGTATTTT. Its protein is CSAPTGRRTDTQYF.

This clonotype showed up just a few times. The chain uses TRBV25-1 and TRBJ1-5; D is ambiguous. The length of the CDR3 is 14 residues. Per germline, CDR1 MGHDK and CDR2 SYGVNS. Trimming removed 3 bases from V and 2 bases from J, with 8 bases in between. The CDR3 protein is CASSESRGNQPQHF. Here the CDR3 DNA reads TGTGCCAGCAGTGAGTCACGGGGCAATCAGCCCCAGCATTTT.

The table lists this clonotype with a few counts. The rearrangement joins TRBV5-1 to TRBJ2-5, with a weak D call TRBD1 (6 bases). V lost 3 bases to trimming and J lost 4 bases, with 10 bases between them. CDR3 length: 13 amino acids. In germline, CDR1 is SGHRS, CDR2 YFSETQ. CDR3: CASSWGQIETQYF. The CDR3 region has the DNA TGCGCCAGCAGCTGGGGGCAGATAGAGACCCAGTACTTC.

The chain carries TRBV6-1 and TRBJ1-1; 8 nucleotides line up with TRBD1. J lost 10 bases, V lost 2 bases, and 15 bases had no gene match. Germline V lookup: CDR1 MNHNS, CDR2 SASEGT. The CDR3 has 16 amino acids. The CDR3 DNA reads TGTGCCAGCAGTGAATTCACGTTAGGACAGGGCCTTCGAGCTTTCTTT. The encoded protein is CASSEFTLGQGLRAFF.

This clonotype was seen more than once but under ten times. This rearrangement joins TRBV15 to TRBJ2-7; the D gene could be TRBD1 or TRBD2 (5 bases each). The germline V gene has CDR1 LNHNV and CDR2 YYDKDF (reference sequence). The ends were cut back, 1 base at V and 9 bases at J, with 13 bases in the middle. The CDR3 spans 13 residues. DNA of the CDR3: TGTGCCACCAGCAGAGGAGGGACCGTGGGGCAGTACTTC. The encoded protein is CATSRGGTVGQYF.

CDR3 in DNA: TGTGCCAGCAGTGAAGAGGTTAGCGGGGGTGAGCAGTTCTTC. Its translation: CASSEEVSGGEQFF. The chain combines TRBV6-1 with TRBJ2-1; 9 nucleotides align to TRBD2. The CDR3 has 14 residues. J gave up 9 bases and V 1 base, and 4 bases lay outside the gene matches. CDR1 is MNHNS and CDR2 is SASEGT in the germline V gene.

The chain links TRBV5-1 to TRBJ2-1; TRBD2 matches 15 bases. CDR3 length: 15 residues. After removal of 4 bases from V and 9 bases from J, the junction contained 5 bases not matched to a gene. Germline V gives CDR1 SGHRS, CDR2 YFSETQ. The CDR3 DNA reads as TGCGCCAGCAGCCGGACTAGCGGGGGGGCCGGTGAGCAGTTCTTC. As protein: CASSRTSGGAGEQFF.

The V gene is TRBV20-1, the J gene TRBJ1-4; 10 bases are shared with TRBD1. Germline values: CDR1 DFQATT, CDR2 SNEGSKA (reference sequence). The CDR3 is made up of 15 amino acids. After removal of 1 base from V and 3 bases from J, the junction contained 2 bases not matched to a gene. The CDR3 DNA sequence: TGCAGTGCTAGAGTAGGGACAGGGGCTAATGAAAAACTGTTTTTT. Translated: CSARVGTGANEKLFF.

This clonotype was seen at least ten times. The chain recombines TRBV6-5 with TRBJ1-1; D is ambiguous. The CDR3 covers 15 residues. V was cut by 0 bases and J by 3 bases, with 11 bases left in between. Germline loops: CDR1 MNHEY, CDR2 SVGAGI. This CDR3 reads CASSYSMGIHTEAFF. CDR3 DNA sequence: TGTGCCAGCAGTTACTCGATGGGGATACACACTGAAGCTTTCTTT.

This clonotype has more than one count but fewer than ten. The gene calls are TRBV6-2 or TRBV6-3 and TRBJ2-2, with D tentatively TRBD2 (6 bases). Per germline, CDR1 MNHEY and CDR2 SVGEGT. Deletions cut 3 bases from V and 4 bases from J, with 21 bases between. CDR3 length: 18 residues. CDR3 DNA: TGTGCCAGCAGTTATCCCCGGTTGTCGGGGGTGGTCACCGGGGAGCTGTTTTTT. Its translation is CASSYPRLSGVVTGELFF.

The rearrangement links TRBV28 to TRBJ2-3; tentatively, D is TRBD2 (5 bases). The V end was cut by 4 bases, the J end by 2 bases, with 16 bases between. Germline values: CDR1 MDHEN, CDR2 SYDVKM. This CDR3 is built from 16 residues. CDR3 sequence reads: CASSSPSGGLTDTQYF. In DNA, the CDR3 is TGTGCCAGCAGTTCCCCTTCCGGCGGACTCACAGATACGCAGTATTTT.

CDR3 nucleotides: TGTGCCAGTAGCCGAATACCAGGGGGCGACGAGCAGTACTTC. This codes for CASSRIPGGDEQYF. The chain carries TRBV19 and TRBJ2-7, with 8 bases matching TRBD1. The CDR3 length is 14 residues. V trimming: 6 bases; J trimming: 5 bases; junction bases outside the gene matches: 9. Per germline, CDR1 LNHDA and CDR2 SQIVND (reference sequence).